One and the same sample provided the 25 T cell receptor beta chains below, sequenced in a study of beta chain features in type 1 diabetes. Study-level results: TCRB CDR3s from Type 1 diabetes patients were moderately but significantly shorter in all four CD4+ subsets.

Sequencing targeted expressed TCRB transcripts, as all isolated RNA had been reverse transcribed. Method: immunoSEQ multiplex PCR; TCRdb's copy keeps in-frame clones and lacks some. The table records about 140,000 clones, less than 15% of them present only once. Their antigens remain unidentified. Sequences were obtained from central memory CD4+ T cells from blood. The receptors here all came from a man aged 18 to 35 with type 1 diabetes.

This chain links TRBV5-1 with TRBJ2-1, with 10 positions matching TRBD1. The CDR3 spans 14 residues. With 9 bases clipped from V and 7 bases from J, the junction kept 10 bases outside the gene matches. Germline V gene sequence: CDR1 SGHRS, CDR2 YFSETQ. In nucleotides, the CDR3 is TGCGCCACCACTCTCGGGACAGGGGATAATGAGCAGTTCTTC. Translation gives CATTLGTGDNEQFF.

This sequence joins TRBV7-9 and TRBJ1-1; 7 bases agree with TRBD1. J lost 1 base, V lost 5 bases, and 10 bases had no gene match. This CDR3 is 16 amino acids long. Germline assignment: CDR1 SEHNR and CDR2 FQNEAQ (reference sequence). CDR3 in DNA: TGTGCCAGCAGCCAACCACCGGGACAGAGGAACACTGAAGCTTTCTTT. It encodes CASSQPPGQRNTEAFF.

This clone has more than one count but fewer than ten. V usage is TRBV5-1 and J usage is TRBJ2-5, with D hard to call. This CDR3 is 15 amino acids long. Trimming removed 0 bases from V and 5 bases from J, with 14 bases in between. Per the germline V gene, CDR1 is SGHRS and CDR2 is YFSETQ. Written as DNA, the CDR3 is TGCGCCAGCAGCTTGGCGGTGGAGAGCTTCGAGACCCAGTACTTC. Translating gives CASSLAVESFETQYF.

This clone was seen a few times. The rearrangement links TRBV4-2 to TRBJ1-1; D is ambiguous. Per the germline V gene, CDR1 is LGHNA and CDR2 is YNFKEQ. V was pared by 0 bases and J by 7 bases, with 9 bases between. This CDR3 region has 13 residues. The CDR3 DNA follows: TGTGCCAGCAGCCAAGAGGAGGAGTATGAAGCTTTCTTT. Protein product: CASSQEEEYEAFF.

The chain joins TRBV28 to TRBJ1-2, with TRBD1 matching 9 bases. Germline CDR1 MDHEN, CDR2 SYDVKM. The ends lost 5 bases at V and 2 bases at J; junction bases unmatched: 6. This CDR3 is built from 15 residues. The CDR3 bases are TGTGCCAGCAGTCTACAGGGGGCTAGGAACTATGGCTACACCTTC. It codes for CASSLQGARNYGYTF.

The rearrangement uses TRBV2 and TRBJ2-3; possibly TRBD1 for D (6 bases). This CDR3 is 14 amino acids long. Looked up from germline, CDR1 is SNHLY and CDR2 is FYNNEI. V lost 7 bases and J lost 2, with 13 bases in between. The CDR3 sequence: CASKMTGNTDTQYF. CDR3 nucleotides: TGTGCCAGCAAAATGACAGGCAACACAGATACGCAGTATTTT.

This clone was recorded a few times. This chain links TRBV6-1 with TRBJ2-1; the D is unclear. The germline V gene encodes CDR1 MNHNS and CDR2 SASEGT. Trimming left V 5 bases short and J 9 bases short, with 8 bases between. The CDR3 is 11 residues long. CDR3 sequence (DNA): TGTGCCAGCAGTTTCGGCGGTGAGCAGTTCTTC. The encoded protein is CASSFGGEQFF.

There are a few counts of this clone. The V gene is TRBV5-6, the J gene TRBJ2-1; no clear D. Trimming pared 0 bases from V and 0 bases from J, leaving 4 bases between. The CDR3 runs 14 residues. The germline V gene has CDR1 SGHDT and CDR2 YYEEEE. The CDR3 region has the DNA TGTGCCAGCAGCTTGGTGTCCTCCTACAATGAGCAGTTCTTC. Residues: CASSLVSSYNEQFF.

The chain links TRBV9 to TRBJ2-7; D is uncertain. CDR3 length: 14 residues. Germline V gene lookup returns CDR1 SGDLS and CDR2 YYNGEE. Trimming took 0 bases from V and 0 from J, leaving 7 bases between them. CDR3 protein: CASSVGQTSYEQYF. The CDR3 coding sequence is TGTGCCAGCAGCGTAGGTCAGACCTCCTACGAGCAGTACTTC.

This clone was picked up many times. The sample has other DNA sequences that encode this CDR3 too. This sequence joins TRBV18 and TRBJ2-5; D might be TRBD2 (6 bases). The ends were cut back, 6 bases at V and 5 bases at J, with 16 bases in the middle. Germline V lookup: CDR1 KGHSH, CDR2 LQKENI. This CDR3 has 14 residues. The CDR3 nucleotides are TGTGCCAGCTCCCCCCGGGGAAGCGGGGAGACCCAGTACTTC. It is translated as CASSPRGSGETQYF.

This clone was seen more than once but under ten times. The chain is built from TRBV28 and TRBJ1-6; D possibly corresponds to TRBD1 (5 bases). The CDR3 spans 14 residues. The V gene's germline CDR1 is MDHEN and CDR2 SYDVKM. V lost 5 bases to trimming and J lost 9 bases, with 14 bases between them. As DNA, the CDR3 is TGTGCCAGCAGTATTGACAGTCAACTTTCACCCCTCCACTTT. It yields the protein CASSIDSQLSPLHF. Filled out from reference TRBV28 and TRBJ1-6, the complete variable domain reads DVKVTQSSRYLVKRTGEKVFLECVQDMDHENMFWYRQDPGLGLRLIYFSYDVKMKEKGDIPEGYSVSREKKERFSLILESASTNQTSMYLCASSIDSQLSPLHFGNGTRLTVT.

This clone was recorded a few times. The chain combines TRBV7-9 with TRBJ2-5; unclear D gene. The CDR3 extends over 14 amino acids. Germline CDR1 SEHNR, CDR2 FQNEAQ (reference sequence). V gave up 5 bases and J gave up 5 bases, with 15 bases separating them. The CDR3 sequence is CASSRPLQEETQYF. The DNA for the CDR3 is TGTGCCAGCAGCCGACCCTTACAAGAGGAGACCCAGTACTTC. The variable domain in full, completed from reference TRBV7-9 and TRBJ2-5, reads DTGVSQNPRHKITKRGQNVTFRCDPISEHNRLYWYRQTLGQGPEFLTYFQNEAQLEKSRLLSDRFSAERPKGSFSTLEIQRTEQGDSAMYLCASSRPLQEETQYFGPGTRLLVL.

V is TRBV29-1 and J is TRBJ1-4; 9 bases agree with TRBD1. The CDR3 length is 16 residues. V lost 6 bases, J lost 5 bases, and 13 bases stayed unmatched. Germline V gene data show CDR1 as SQVTM and CDR2 as ANQGSEA. CDR3 coding DNA: TGCAGCGTCATCTTAAGGGTTGACAGGGGGAATGAAAAACTGTTTTTT. Encoded protein: CSVILRVDRGNEKLFF.

The chain is built from TRBV28 and TRBJ1-2, with 12 bases aligning to TRBD1. V gave up 6 bases and J gave up 5 bases; unmatched junction bases: 10. The germline gives CDR1 MDHEN, CDR2 SYDVKM. This CDR3 has 16 residues. For the CDR3, the DNA is TGTGCCAGCAGGCGGGACAGGGGGCTGTCTGGGTATGGCTACACCTTC. Translated, it gives CASRRDRGLSGYGYTF.

The J gene is TRBJ1-2, the V gene TRBV14; the D is unclear. This CDR3 has 14 residues. Germline CDR1 is SGHDN and CDR2 is FVKESK. The ends were cut back, 5 bases at V and 8 bases at J, with 18 bases in the middle. CDR3 DNA sequence: TGTGCCAGCAGCTGGGCCTCCTGGAACGGGGGCTACACCTTC. It codes for CASSWASWNGGYTF.

The chain carries TRBV25-1 and TRBJ2-7; no firm D call. The CDR3 length is 14 residues. Trimming pared 4 bases from V and 0 bases from J, leaving 10 bases between. Germline V gene lookup returns CDR1 MGHDK and CDR2 SYGVNS. The CDR3 DNA sequence: TGTGCCAGCAGTGTAGAGGACGGCTCCTACGAGCAGTACTTC. It codes for CASSVEDGSYEQYF.

The chain joins TRBV5-1 to TRBJ2-3, with 7 bases fitting TRBD2. The CDR3 length is 14 residues. After removal of 0 bases from V and 4 bases from J, the junction contained 2 bases not matched to a gene. Germline V gene lookup returns CDR1 SGHRS and CDR2 YFSETQ. CDR3 loop: CASSLGLAADTQYF. CDR3 bases: TGCGCCAGCAGCTTGGGACTAGCCGCAGATACGCAGTATTTT.

A few counts support this clone. The rearrangement uses TRBV6-1 and TRBJ1-1; D remains unclear. The V end lost 2 bases, the J end lost 1 base, and 8 bases lay between the germline ends. The CDR3 contains 14 residues. CDR1 is MNHNS, CDR2 SASEGT, per germline. CDR3 protein: CASSENWQNTEAFF. DNA for the CDR3: TGTGCCAGCAGTGAAAACTGGCAGAACACTGAAGCTTTCTTT.

J is TRBJ2-3 and V is TRBV2, with 8 bases lining up with TRBD1. This CDR3 region has 16 residues. The germline CDR1 and CDR2 sequences are SNHLY and FYNNEI. Losses at the gene ends were 4 bases for V and 0 bases for J; bases not matched to a gene: 6. The CDR3 spells CASSGQGLLSTDTQYF. CDR3 DNA: TGTGCCAGCAGTGGACAGGGGCTCCTTAGCACAGATACGCAGTATTTT.

The CDR3 is CASSLDGDTQYF. As DNA, the CDR3 is TGTGCCAGCAGCTTGGATGGAGATACGCAGTATTTT. V and J are TRBV7-9 and TRBJ2-3; no definite D call. Germline CDR1 SEHNR, CDR2 FQNEAQ (reference sequence). The CDR3 is 12 residues long. V was pared by 3 bases and J by 5 bases, with 6 bases between. Complete variable domain (other parts from reference TRBV7-9 and TRBJ2-3): DTGVSQNPRHKITKRGQNVTFRCDPISEHNRLYWYRQTLGQGPEFLTYFQNEAQLEKSRLLSDRFSAERPKGSFSTLEIQRTEQGDSAMYLCASSLDGDTQYFGPGTRLTVL.

The J gene is TRBJ1-4, the V gene TRBV30, with D possibly being TRBD1 (6 bases). This CDR3 region has 14 residues. Germline-derived CDR1 and CDR2 are GTSNPN and SVGIG (reference sequence). V lost 4 bases to trimming and J lost 2 bases, with 11 bases between them. The CDR3 here is CAWNRQGTNEKLFF. Written as DNA, the CDR3 is TGTGCCTGGAATCGCCAGGGGACTAATGAAAAACTGTTTTTT.

This clone was observed a handful of times. The chain recombines TRBV9 with TRBJ2-2; 9 bases align to TRBD2. CDR1 is SGDLS and CDR2 is YYNGEE in the germline V gene. V shed 4 bases and J 7 bases; nucleotides not matched to a gene: 11. This CDR3 comprises 16 residues. The CDR3 sequence: CASSPKRGARIGELFF. CDR3 sequence (DNA): TGTGCCAGCAGCCCTAAGCGGGGGGCGCGGATCGGGGAGCTGTTTTTT.

V gene TRBV29-1 combines with J gene TRBJ2-2; tentative D call: TRBD1 (6 bases). Trimming stripped 5 bases from V and 0 bases from J, with 10 bases between. The CDR3 is 14 residues long. Germline V gene sequence: CDR1 SQVTM, CDR2 ANQGSEA. The CDR3 reads CSVQGIANTGELFF. As DNA, the CDR3 is TGCAGCGTTCAGGGGATCGCGAACACCGGGGAGCTGTTTTTT.

In its sample, this clone was seen a few times. This sequence joins TRBV4-1 and TRBJ2-2; D is possibly TRBD1 or TRBD2 (5 bases each). CDR1 MGHRA and CDR2 YSYEKL come from the germline V gene. This CDR3 spans 15 amino acids. V lost 3 bases and J 6 bases, leaving 14 bases between the germline ends. CDR3 bases: TGCGCCAGCAGCCATTCCAGAGGGGACCCCGGGGAGCTGTTTTTT. This translates into CASSHSRGDPGELFF.

The V gene is TRBV5-4, the J gene TRBJ2-3; tentative D call: TRBD2 (5 bases). The germline gives CDR1 SGHNT, CDR2 YYREEE (reference sequence). The CDR3 sequence is 14 residues long. The germline V and J ends were trimmed by 0 bases and 4 bases, with 9 bases remaining between them. The CDR3: CASSLALDSDTQYF. The CDR3 DNA reads as TGTGCCAGCAGCTTGGCACTAGATTCAGATACGCAGTATTTT.